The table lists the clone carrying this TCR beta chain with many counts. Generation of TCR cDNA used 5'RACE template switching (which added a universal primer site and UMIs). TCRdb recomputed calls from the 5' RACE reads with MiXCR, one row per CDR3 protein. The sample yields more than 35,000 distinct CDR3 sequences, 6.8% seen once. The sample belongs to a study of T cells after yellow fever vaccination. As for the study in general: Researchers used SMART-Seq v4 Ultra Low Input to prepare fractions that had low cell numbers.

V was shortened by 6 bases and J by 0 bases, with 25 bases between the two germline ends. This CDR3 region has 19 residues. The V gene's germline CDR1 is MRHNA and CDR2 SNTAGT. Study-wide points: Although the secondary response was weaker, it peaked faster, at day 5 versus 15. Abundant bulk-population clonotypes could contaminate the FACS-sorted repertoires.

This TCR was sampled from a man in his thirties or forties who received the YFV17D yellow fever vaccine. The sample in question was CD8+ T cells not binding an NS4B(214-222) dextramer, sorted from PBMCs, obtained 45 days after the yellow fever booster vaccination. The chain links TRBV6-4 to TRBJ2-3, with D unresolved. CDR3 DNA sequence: TGTGCCAGCAGCCCCGGTCGTAACCCTGACGCCACTAGCACAGATACGCAGTATTTT. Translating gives CASSPGRNPDATSTDTQYF.